The sequence of this T cell receptor (beta chain) was determined in a study of OX40 agonist ivuxolimab in advanced cancers. General observations from the study: Circulating CD4+ and CD8+ T cells showed clonal expansion by week 6 at 0.1 to 3.0 mg/kg.

As to this clone: The target antigen is unknown.

After removal of 7 bases from V and 4 bases from J, the junction contained 12 bases not matched to a gene. There are 16 residues in the CDR3. In germline, CDR1 is SGHRS, CDR2 YFSETQ. Only in-frame clones appear in the TCRdb table, and some are missing; sequencing was by immunoSEQ multiplex PCR. The sample yields tens of thousands of clones, 70% to 90% seen once. The specimen comprised CD4+ or CD8+ T cells sorted from blood, sampled in a trial of the OX40 agonist ivuxolimab. The TCR comes from an adult with an advanced solid tumor such as melanoma, head and neck, liver or kidney cancer. The rearrangement links TRBV5-1 to TRBJ2-1; 9 bases are a match to TRBD1. The CDR3 loop reads CASVLERQGGYNEQFF. DNA for the CDR3: TGCGCCAGCGTCCTCGAGAGACAGGGGGGGTACAATGAGCAGTTCTTC.